Each of the 8 T cell receptor beta chains below was sequenced from the same sample in a study of shared clonotypes between healthy human individuals. Sequencing used immunoSEQ multiplex PCR; TCRdb keeps in-frame clones, though not all of them. The table records about 700,000 clones, just over 90% of them present only once. CD8 cells classed as naive were CD45RO-negative and positively selected for CCR7, excluding terminally differentiated effector memory CD45RA+ cells. Source material: naive CD8+ T cells sorted from blood. These receptor sequences come from a man between 25 and 39 years old in good health.

V usage is TRBV5-4 and J usage is TRBJ2-5; D might be TRBD2 (6 bases). CDR3 length equals 14 residues. V dropped 3 bases and J dropped 1 base, with 10 bases sitting between them. CDR1 and CDR2 from the germline V gene are SGHNT and YYREEE (reference sequence). CDR3 sequence reads: CASSSRDSQETQYF. DNA of the CDR3: TGTGCCAGCAGCTCCCGGGACTCCCAAGAGACCCAGTACTTC.

CDR3 bases: TGTGCCAGCAGTTTATCGCGGGGACAGGGGTTGTACGAGCAGTACTTC. Translated, it gives CASSLSRGQGLYEQYF. The gene calls are TRBV27 and TRBJ2-7, with 10 bases identical to TRBD1. Looked up from germline, CDR1 is MNHEY and CDR2 is SMNVEV (reference sequence). The length of the CDR3 is 16 residues. V dropped 0 bases and J dropped 4; count of bases not matched to a gene: 6.

With respect to this clone: This same CDR3 is encoded by further DNA sequences in the sample. This chain uses TRBV11-2 with TRBJ2-7; 11 nucleotides agree with TRBD2. The V segment lost 3 bases and the J segment 2 bases; nucleotides outside the gene matches: 3. CDR1 is SGHAT and CDR2 is FQNNGV in the germline V gene. This CDR3 is 15 amino acids long. The CDR3 region is CASSLELAGAYEQYF. CDR3 DNA sequence: TGTGCCAGCAGCTTGGAACTAGCGGGAGCCTACGAGCAGTACTTC.

This sequence joins TRBV7-2 and TRBJ2-2; 7 bases align to TRBD2. The J segment lost 5 bases and the V segment lost 8 bases, leaving 8 bases of the junction unmatched. Germline assignment: CDR1 SGHTA and CDR2 FQGNSA. The CDR3 consists of 14 residues. In DNA, the CDR3 is TGTGCCAGCCGGAACGGGGGGAGTACCGGGGAGCTGTTTTTT. Translated: CASRNGGSTGELFF.

This clone was counted once. The chain uses TRBV27 and TRBJ2-7; maybe TRBD1 (5 bases). Per germline, CDR1 MNHEY and CDR2 SMNVEV (reference sequence). Trimming shortened V by 6 bases and J by 4 bases, and 16 bases separated the two germline ends. The CDR3 runs to 14 residues. The CDR3 nucleotides are TGTGCCAGCAGGTTCTCACGCACAGGATACGAGCAGTACTTC. Its protein product is CASRFSRTGYEQYF.

This clone was seen once. Different DNA sequences within this sample yield the same CDR3. The chain has TRBV9 and TRBJ2-2; D not certain. CDR3 length: 13 amino acids. Trimming removed 0 bases at V and 2 bases at J, with 2 bases between. From germline, CDR1 is SGDLS and CDR2 YYNGEE. In DNA, the CDR3 is TGTGCCAGCAGCGTAGGTAACACCGGGGAGCTGTTTTTT. Translation: CASSVGNTGELFF.

Comment on this clone: Additional DNA sequences in this sample encode the identical CDR3. The chain joins TRBV6-5 to TRBJ2-7; D remains ambiguous. Germline CDR1 reads MNHEY; CDR2 reads SVGAGI. Trimming shortened V by 6 bases and J by 2 bases, and 8 bases separated the two germline ends. CDR3 length: 12 amino acids. The CDR3: CASSSVAYEQYF. For the CDR3, the DNA is TGTGCCAGCAGCTCCGTTGCCTACGAGCAGTACTTC.

The chain employs TRBV7-8 and TRBJ2-7; maybe TRBD2 (6 bases). The germline V and J ends were trimmed by 5 bases and 6 bases, with 17 bases remaining between them. The CDR3 is 14 amino acids. The germline V gene encodes CDR1 SGHVS and CDR2 FQNEAQ. The CDR3 loop reads CASSAAGPISEQYF. The CDR3 DNA sequence: TGTGCCAGCAGCGCCGCGGGGCCGATTTCCGAGCAGTACTTC.